Following are 32 T cell receptor beta chains from one sample sequenced in a study of T cell responses to AZD1222 COVID-19 vaccine. Some clones are missing from TCRdb's copy, which holds only in-frame ones; the method was immunoSEQ multiplex PCR. The sample shows approximately 190,000 clones, almost 95% of them seen only once. This specimen consisted of peripheral blood, obtained on day 0 of AZD1222 vaccination. These TCRs come from an adult in good health.

This sequence joins TRBV7-8 and TRBJ2-1; 12 nucleotides line up with TRBD2. The CDR3 is made up of 15 amino acids. Germline CDR1 SGHVS, CDR2 FQNEAQ. V lost 5 bases, J lost 7 bases, and 6 bases stayed unmatched. CDR3 loop: CASSPGLAGGNEQFF. CDR3 sequence (DNA): TGTGCCAGCAGCCCTGGCCTAGCGGGAGGGAATGAGCAGTTCTTC.

This clone was observed a single time. The J gene is TRBJ1-5, the V gene TRBV6-1; D not resolved. The V and J ends lost 6 bases and 2 bases respectively, with 11 bases between them. CDR3 length: 14 residues. CDR1 MNHNS and CDR2 SASEGT come from the germline V gene. CDR3 residues: CASSPVVGNQPQHF. The CDR3 bases are TGTGCCAGCAGCCCCGTAGTGGGCAATCAGCCCCAGCATTTT.

The CDR3 reads CASSDRDRGGMNTEAFF. As DNA, the CDR3 is TGTGCCAGCAGTGACCGAGACAGGGGGGGGATGAACACTGAAGCTTTCTTT. This rearrangement joins TRBV27 to TRBJ1-1; 9 bases are shared with TRBD1. Germline trimming cut 5 bases from V and 0 bases from J; bases unmatched to any gene: 10. This CDR3 is built from 17 residues. Germline-derived CDR1 and CDR2 are MNHEY and SMNVEV (reference sequence).

The chain's CDR3 is CASSFSGTSGRAFINEQFF. For the CDR3, the DNA is TGTGCCAGCAGCTTTTCCGGGACTAGCGGGAGGGCTTTTATAAATGAGCAGTTCTTC. J is TRBJ2-1 and V is TRBV7-6, with 16 bases matching TRBD2. The CDR3 runs to 19 residues. Germline V gene sequence: CDR1 SGHVS, CDR2 FNYEAQ. The V and J ends lost 3 bases and 7 bases, in that order; junction bases with no gene match: 12.

This clone was seen just once. The chain joins TRBV20-1 to TRBJ2-3; 15 bases line up with TRBD2. Germline V lookup: CDR1 DFQATT, CDR2 SNEGSKA (reference sequence). Losses at the gene ends were 3 bases for V and 2 bases for J; bases not matched to a gene: 9. This CDR3 comprises 18 residues. The CDR3 loop reads CSASRSGLAGGNTDTQYF. In DNA, the CDR3 is TGCAGTGCTAGTCGATCGGGACTAGCGGGAGGCAACACAGATACGCAGTATTTT.

The chain has TRBV7-5 and TRBJ1-1. TRBV7-5 is a pseudogene segment. This CDR3 region has 17 residues. The CDR3 reads CAIPLRDTGPRMTEAFF. Here the CDR3 DNA reads TGTGCCATCCCTCTGCGGGACACGGGCCCTCGGATGACTGAAGCTTTCTTT.

The genes are TRBV30 and TRBJ1-6; no definite D call. The V gene lost 3 bases and the J gene lost 6 bases, with 21 bases spanning the gap. The CDR3 is made up of 17 amino acids. In germline, CDR1 is GTSNPN, CDR2 SVGIG (reference sequence). CDR3 sequence (DNA): TGTGCCTGGAGGCCCCTCGCGGCCCCGGAGCGTAATTCACCCCTCCACTTT. Translated, it gives CAWRPLAAPERNSPLHF. Combining the CDR3 with reference TRBV30 and TRBJ1-6 gives the whole variable domain SQTIHQWPATLVQPVGSPLSLECTVEGTSNPNLYWYRQAAGRGLQLLFYSVGIGQISSEVPQNLSASRPQDRQFILSSKKLLLSDSGFYLCAWRPLAAPERNSPLHFGNGTRLTVT.

This sequence joins TRBV4-1 and TRBJ2-7; no clear D. The germline CDR1 and CDR2 sequences are MGHRA and YSYEKL. The CDR3 consists of 13 residues. The germline V and J ends were trimmed by 1 base and 3 bases, with 7 bases remaining between them. The CDR3 nucleotides read TGCGCCAGCAGCCAAGTGAAGGACTACGAGCAGTACTTC. Translating gives CASSQVKDYEQYF.

V and J are TRBV7-9 and TRBJ2-7; TRBD2 might be the D (6 bases). Germline V gene sequence: CDR1 SEHNR, CDR2 FQNEAQ (reference sequence). CDR3 length equals 16 residues. Trimming took 5 bases from V and 6 from J, leaving 23 bases between them. The CDR3 bases are TGTGCCAGCAGCAACCCCCTGTCACAGGTTAGCGGCGAGCAGTACTTC. It encodes CASSNPLSQVSGEQYF.

The chain carries TRBV4-1 and TRBJ1-4; 7 bases match TRBD1. This CDR3 region has 21 residues. The V gene's germline CDR1 is MGHRA and CDR2 YSYEKL. With V trimmed by 1 base and J by 0 bases, 17 bases remained unmatched. In nucleotides, the CDR3 is TGCGCCAGCAGCCAAGGATTACTCCGGGACAGCCAGTACTCAACTAATGAAAAACTGTTTTTT. Its translation: CASSQGLLRDSQYSTNEKLFF.

The chain uses TRBV29-1 and TRBJ2-7, with 7 bases fitting TRBD2. Unmatched junction bases numbered 6, after V lost 4 bases and J lost 0 bases. CDR3 length: 14 amino acids. Germline CDR1 and CDR2: SQVTM and ANQGSEA. The CDR3 DNA is TGCAGCGTTGGAGGGGAGCGGGGCTCCTACGAGCAGTACTTC. Translated: CSVGGERGSYEQYF.

This sequence joins TRBV14 and TRBJ1-2; D perhaps matches TRBD1 (6 bases). CDR1 and CDR2 (germline): SGHDN, FVKESK. V lost 1 base and J 0 bases, leaving 9 bases between the germline ends. The CDR3 is 15 amino acids. The CDR3, as DNA: TGTGCCAGCAGCCAAGTCGGACAGCCTAACTATGGCTACACCTTC. Amino acids: CASSQVGQPNYGYTF. Filled out from reference TRBV14 and TRBJ1-2, the complete variable domain reads EAGVTQFPSHSVIEKGQTVTLRCDPISGHDNLYWYRRVMGKEIKFLLHFVKESKQDESGMPNNRFLAERTGGTYSTLKVQPAELEDSGVYFCASSQVGQPNYGYTFGSGTRLTVV.

The CDR3 loop is CAISESVQGAYEQYF. As DNA, the CDR3 is TGTGCCATCAGTGAGTCGGTACAGGGGGCCTACGAGCAGTACTTC. The V call is TRBV10-3, the J call TRBJ2-7; 8 positions match TRBD1. Looked up from germline, CDR1 is ENHRY and CDR2 is SYGVKD. The CDR3 sequence is 15 residues long. V lost 0 bases and J lost 2; bases outside the gene matches: 3.

The chain links TRBV28 to TRBJ1-5; the D gene is possibly TRBD1 (5 bases). V dropped 6 bases and J dropped 2 bases, with 14 bases sitting between them. The CDR3 has 15 amino acids. In germline, CDR1 is MDHEN, CDR2 SYDVKM. The CDR3 nucleotides read TGTGCCAGCAGACGGGGCAGCCTGGGCAATCAGCCCCAGCATTTT. This codes for CASRRGSLGNQPQHF. Together with reference TRBV28 and TRBJ1-5, the CDR3 gives the full variable domain: DVKVTQSSRYLVKRTGEKVFLECVQDMDHENMFWYRQDPGLGLRLIYFSYDVKMKEKGDIPEGYSVSREKKERFSLILESASTNQTSMYLCASRRGSLGNQPQHFGDGTRLSIL.

The rearrangement links TRBV24-1 to TRBJ2-3; D unclear. Trimming took 3 bases from V and 1 from J, leaving 13 bases between them. The germline V gene encodes CDR1 KGHDR and CDR2 SFDVKD. The CDR3 covers 16 residues. The CDR3 region is CATSDALRLGTDTQYF. CDR3 nucleotides: TGTGCCACCAGTGATGCGTTGCGCCTTGGCACAGATACGCAGTATTTT.

The chain couples TRBV7-8 to TRBJ2-5; TRBD2 agrees at 14 bases. This CDR3 is 17 amino acids long. Germline assignment: CDR1 SGHVS and CDR2 FQNEAQ. V was clipped by 7 bases and J by 9 bases; unmatched bases: 16. The CDR3 bases are TGTGCCAGCATACACGGGACTAGCGGGAGAGCACAGGGAGCCCAGTACTTC. Amino acid sequence: CASIHGTSGRAQGAQYF.

J is TRBJ2-5 and V is TRBV5-6, with D possibly TRBD2 on 6 matching bases. The CDR3 has 14 residues. Germline values: CDR1 SGHDT, CDR2 YYEEEE. Trimming shortened V by 0 bases and J by 4 bases, and 10 bases separated the two germline ends. CDR3 sequence: CASSLAGVGETQYF. CDR3 DNA: TGTGCCAGCAGCTTGGCGGGGGTCGGAGAGACCCAGTACTTC.

The chain joins TRBV5-4 to TRBJ1-6; 8 bases agree with TRBD1. Looked up from germline, CDR1 is SGHNT and CDR2 is YYREEE (reference sequence). The CDR3 has 15 residues. The V gene end was trimmed by 0 bases and the J gene end by 5 bases; junction bases not matched to a gene: 1. In DNA, the CDR3 is TGTGCCAGCAGCTTGGAACAGGGGGATAATTCACCCCTCCACTTT. It encodes CASSLEQGDNSPLHF.

The V gene is TRBV21-1, the J gene TRBJ1-4; TRBD1 was called by the table and not checked on the DNA. TRBV21-1 is an annotated pseudogene. This CDR3 has 14 amino acids. CDR3 in DNA: TGTGCCAGCAGCAAAGGGCAGGGGAGTGAAAAACTGTTTTTT. Translating it yields CASSKGQGSEKLFF.

The chain links TRBV27 to TRBJ2-7; D might be TRBD1 (5 bases). The CDR3 is 14 residues long. Germline CDR1 MNHEY, CDR2 SMNVEV (reference sequence). Trimming removed 5 bases at V and 0 bases at J, with 11 bases between. CDR3 protein: CASSRTDSSYEQYF. For the CDR3, the DNA is TGTGCCAGCAGTCGAACCGACAGCTCCTACGAGCAGTACTTC.

The chain has TRBV6-5 and TRBJ1-6; TRBD1 is a possible D gene (5 bases). This CDR3 has 14 residues. CDR1 and CDR2 from the germline V gene are MNHEY and SVGAGI. V gave up 2 bases and J gave up 7 bases, with 9 bases separating them. CDR3: CASSYGRGNSPLHF. The CDR3 DNA sequence: TGTGCCAGCAGTTACGGTCGGGGGAATTCACCCCTCCACTTT.

The gene calls are TRBV24-1 and TRBJ2-5; 9 bases map to TRBD2. The CDR3 is 16 residues long. V lost 3 bases, J lost 3 bases, and 7 bases stayed unmatched. Per germline, CDR1 KGHDR and CDR2 SFDVKD. The CDR3 is CATSDRWASGKETQYF. The CDR3 DNA sequence: TGTGCCACCAGTGATCGTTGGGCTAGCGGGAAAGAGACCCAGTACTTC.

The rearrangement links TRBV5-1 to TRBJ2-2, with D hard to call. The V gene lost 1 base and the J gene lost 3 bases, with 7 bases spanning the gap. The CDR3 has 14 amino acids. Germline V gene data show CDR1 as SGHRS and CDR2 as YFSETQ. CDR3 sequence: CASSLKQYTGELFF. DNA for the CDR3: TGCGCCAGCAGCTTGAAACAGTACACCGGGGAGCTGTTTTTT.

This chain uses TRBV9 with TRBJ1-2; TRBD1 aligns across 7 bases. This CDR3 region has 13 residues. CDR1 is SGDLS and CDR2 is YYNGEE in the germline V gene. The J segment lost 11 bases and the V segment lost 3 bases, leaving 10 bases of the junction unmatched. CDR3 coding DNA: TGTGCCAGCAGCGCCCCTACAGGGGAGGAGTACACCTTC. Amino acids: CASSAPTGEEYTF.

The chain joins TRBV19 to TRBJ1-6; 12 nucleotides agree with TRBD1. The V gene's germline CDR1 is LNHDA and CDR2 SQIVND (reference sequence). Unmatched junction bases numbered 10, after V lost 9 bases and J lost 7 bases. The CDR3 sequence is 16 residues long. CDR3 coding DNA: TGTGCCAGCCACGCGGGGGACAGGGGGCAAAATTCACCCCTCCACTTT. It is translated as CASHAGDRGQNSPLHF.

The chain couples TRBV5-1 to TRBJ1-1; 11 bases are shared with TRBD1. CDR1 is SGHRS and CDR2 is YFSETQ in the germline V gene. Unmatched junction bases numbered 6, after V lost 4 bases and J lost 7 bases. The CDR3 totals 14 residues. CDR3 residues: CASSPGQGADEAFF. The DNA for the CDR3 is TGCGCCAGCAGCCCCGGACAGGGGGCTGATGAAGCTTTCTTT.

This chain uses TRBV28 with TRBJ1-2; 10 positions agree with TRBD1. The CDR3 sequence is 15 residues long. Trimming took 5 bases from V and 4 from J; bases not matched to a gene: 7. Germline values: CDR1 MDHEN, CDR2 SYDVKM. The CDR3 reads CASSPGQGVTYGYTF. CDR3 nucleotide sequence: TGTGCCAGCAGTCCAGGACAGGGGGTGACCTATGGCTACACCTTC.

On this clone: At one boundary the junction diverges from the germline segment, which might be a read error. V gene TRBV28 combines with J gene TRBJ2-3, with D perhaps assigned TRBD1 or TRBD2 (5 bases each). The CDR3 totals 13 residues. Per germline, CDR1 MDHEN and CDR2 SYDVKM. The DNA of the CDR3 is TGTGCCAGCAGTACTCTCTTCAGGGCTCCCCGGGGTTTT. It is translated as CASSTLFRAPRGF.

The chain has TRBV3-1 (or the pseudogene TRBV3-2) and TRBJ1-1; D not resolved. CDR1 is LGHDT and CDR2 is YNNKEL in the germline V gene (reference sequence). Trimming removed 4 bases at V and 1 base at J, with 22 bases between. This CDR3 has 18 amino acids. CDR3 coding DNA: TGTGCCAGCAGCCCTTCACTAACCCCAATTGCGAGGAACACTGAAGCTTTCTTT. The encoded protein is CASSPSLTPIARNTEAFF.

V usage is TRBV3-1 (or the pseudogene TRBV3-2) and J usage is TRBJ2-1, with 8 bases matching TRBD2. Trimming at V came to 8 bases and at J to 6 bases, leaving 3 bases not matched to a gene. The germline CDR1 and CDR2 sequences are LGHDT and YNNKEL (reference sequence). CDR3 length equals 12 residues. The CDR3 region is CASEGLGNEQFF. The CDR3 DNA reads TGTGCCAGCGAGGGACTAGGCAATGAGCAGTTCTTC.

The rearrangement joins TRBV4-1 to TRBJ2-5, with D unresolved. Deletions cut 8 bases from V and 4 bases from J, with 8 bases between. This CDR3 has 11 residues. In germline, CDR1 is MGHRA, CDR2 YSYEKL. CDR3: CASQLGETQYF. The CDR3 nucleotides read TGCGCCAGCCAGCTAGGAGAGACCCAGTACTTC.

This chain uses TRBV29-1 with TRBJ2-5, with D hard to call. V lost 8 bases and J 5 bases, leaving 18 bases between the germline ends. The germline CDR1 and CDR2 sequences are SQVTM and ANQGSEA. The CDR3 extends over 13 amino acids. The DNA for the CDR3 is TGCAGCACTAAGGCGCTACTCATGGAGACCCAGTACTTC. This sequence encodes CSTKALLMETQYF.